Listed below are T cell receptor beta chains from one sample, sequenced in a study of shared clonotypes between healthy human individuals. Measured with immunoSEQ multiplex PCR; TCRdb has only the in-frame clones, and not every one. There are 700,000 or so clones in the sample; less than 80% occur only once, and around 1.8% lies in the top ten. Material: memory CD4+ T cells sorted from blood. The receptors originated from a woman aged 30 to 39 in good health. Both conserved end residues are part of each CDR3. Each record gives: D gene, clone size, J gene, V gene, CDR3 DNA, CDR3 protein. The D gene is left open where the match is weak. Some rows have no size entry. The others give once, few or many, or a class for an expanded clone.

D: TRBD1; size: .; J: TRBJ1-5; V: TRBV28; DNA: TGTGCCAGCAGTCATTCGCTGATGACCGGGACAGGGTCGAATCAGCCCCAGCATTTT; CDR3: CASSHSLMTGTGSNQPQHF
D: .; size: once; J: TRBJ2-2; V: TRBV9; DNA: TGTGCCAGCAGCGTAGACGTCGGGGGTTTCGGCGGGGAGCTGTTTTTT; CDR3: CASSVDVGGFGGELFF
D: .; size: once; J: TRBJ2-5; V: TRBV6-1; DNA: TGTGCCAGCAGGTCCGGGACCACGGGACAGACCCAGTACTTC; CDR3: CASRSGTTGQTQYF
D: .; size: .; J: TRBJ1-5; V: TRBV2; DNA: TGTGCCAGCAGTAAGAATAGCAATCAGCCCCAGCATTTT; CDR3: CASSKNSNQPQHF
D: .; size: few; J: TRBJ2-7; V: TRBV2; DNA: TGTGCCAGCAAAGGAGAATGGAGCTCCTACGAGCAGTACTTC; CDR3: CASKGEWSSYEQYF
D: TRBD1; size: .; J: TRBJ2-1; V: TRBV19; DNA: TGTGCCAGTAGTGCGCACACAGGGGGCATGGTGAATGAGCAGTTCTTC; CDR3: CASSAHTGGMVNEQFF
D: TRBD2; size: .; J: TRBJ2-1; V: TRBV25-1; DNA: TGTGCCAGCAGTGAGCCCGGGACTAGCGCGTACAATGAGCAGTTCTTC; CDR3: CASSEPGTSAYNEQFF
D: .; size: once; J: TRBJ2-1; V: TRBV25-1; DNA: TGTGCCAGCAGTGAATCAGAGTGGTGGAGCAATGAGCAGTTCTTC; CDR3: CASSESEWWSNEQFF
D: .; size: .; J: TRBJ1-2; V: TRBV21-1; DNA: TGTGCCAGCAGCAAAGTATGTGGCTACACCTTC; CDR3: CASSKVCGYTF
D: .; size: .; J: TRBJ2-2; V: TRBV11-2; DNA: TGTGCCAGCAGCTTAGTTCGGGGTACGAACACCGGGGAGCTGTTTTTT; CDR3: CASSLVRGTNTGELFF
D: .; size: .; J: TRBJ1-1; V: TRBV12-5; DNA: TGTGCTAGTGGTTTGGTCAAAGGGGAGAACACTGAAGCTTTCTTT; CDR3: CASGLVKGENTEAFF
D: .; size: .; J: TRBJ1-4; V: TRBV5-6; DNA: TGTGCCAGCAGCTCTCAGAATGAAAAACTGTTTTTT; CDR3: CASSSQNEKLFF
D: TRBD2; size: .; J: TRBJ2-7; V: TRBV6-5; DNA: TGTGCCAGCAGTTACTCCGGGACTAGATCAGGCGAGCAGTACTTC; CDR3: CASSYSGTRSGEQYF
D: .; size: .; J: TRBJ1-1; V: TRBV14; DNA: TGTGCCAGCAGCCAAGAAAGAGTCACTGAAGCTTTCTTT; CDR3: CASSQERVTEAFF
D: .; size: .; J: TRBJ1-3; V: TRBV2; DNA: TGTGCCAGCAGTGAATATGGGCGGGGCTCGGGAAACACCATATATTTT; CDR3: CASSEYGRGSGNTIYF
D: .; size: .; J: TRBJ2-2; V: TRBV18; DNA: TGTGCCAGCTCACCACTGGATTCGAACACCGGGGAGCTGTTTTTT; CDR3: CASSPLDSNTGELFF
D: TRBD2; size: .; J: TRBJ2-3; V: TRBV25-1; DNA: TGTGCCAGCAGTGAAGAGCGGGAGTACCTATATACGCAGTATTTT; CDR3: CASSEEREYLYTQYF
D: .; size: .; J: TRBJ2-7; V: TRBV9; DNA: TGTGCCAGCAGCGTACAGGGGGACTGGAAGTACGAGCAGTACTTC; CDR3: CASSVQGDWKYEQYF
D: .; size: .; J: TRBJ2-7; V: TRBV27; DNA: TGTGCCAGCAGTTTAGGAATGGTCCGGTCCGAGCAGTACTTC; CDR3: CASSLGMVRSEQYF